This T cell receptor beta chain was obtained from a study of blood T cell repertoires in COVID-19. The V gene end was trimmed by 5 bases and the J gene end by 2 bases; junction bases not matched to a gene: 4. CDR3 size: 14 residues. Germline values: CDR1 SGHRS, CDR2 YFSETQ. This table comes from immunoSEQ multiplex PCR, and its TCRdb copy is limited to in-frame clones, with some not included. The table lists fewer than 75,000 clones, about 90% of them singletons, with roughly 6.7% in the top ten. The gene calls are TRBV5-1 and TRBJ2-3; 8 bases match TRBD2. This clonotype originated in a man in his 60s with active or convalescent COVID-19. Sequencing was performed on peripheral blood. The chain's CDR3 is CASRSSGYTDTQYF. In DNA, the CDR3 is TGCGCCAGCAGGTCTAGCGGGTACACAGATACGCAGTATTTT.